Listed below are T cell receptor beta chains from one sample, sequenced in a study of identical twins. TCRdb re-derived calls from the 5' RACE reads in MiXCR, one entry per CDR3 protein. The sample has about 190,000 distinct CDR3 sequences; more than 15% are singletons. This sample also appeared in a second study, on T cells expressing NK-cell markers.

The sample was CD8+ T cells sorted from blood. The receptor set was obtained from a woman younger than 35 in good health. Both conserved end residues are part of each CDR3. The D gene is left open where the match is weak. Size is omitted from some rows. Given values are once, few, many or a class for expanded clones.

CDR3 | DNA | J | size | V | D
CSVVVQGDEQYF | TGCAGCGTGGTCGTTCAGGGTGATGAGCAGTACTTC | TRBJ2-7 | once | TRBV29-1 | NA
CASSQDRAGEFF | TGTGCCAGCAGCCAAGATCGGGCGGGGGAGTTCTTC | TRBJ2-1 | few | TRBV14 | TRBD2
CASSEGAPNYGYTF | TGTGCCAGCAGCGAGGGGGCTCCTAACTATGGCTACACCTTC | TRBJ1-2 | many | TRBV9 | TRBD1
CASSLGAGGVGDEQYF | TGTGCCAGCAGCTTAGGAGCGGGAGGGGTAGGTGACGAGCAGTACTTC | TRBJ2-7 | few | TRBV11-2 | TRBD2
CASSLWAGGSGNEQYF | TGTGCCAGCAGTTTATGGGCGGGGGGCAGCGGTAACGAGCAGTACTTC | TRBJ2-7 | NA | TRBV27 | TRBD2
CASSLGPGPTYGYTF | TGTGCCAGCAGCTTAGGGCCGGGTCCCACTTATGGCTACACCTTC | TRBJ1-2 | NA | TRBV7-8 | NA
CASGRSREGLDTQYF | TGTGCCAGCGGGAGGTCGCGGGAGGGCCTGGATACGCAGTATTTT | TRBJ2-3 | many | TRBV2 | TRBD2
CASGLGFTGLAGETYEQYF | TGTGCTAGTGGTTTGGGGTTTACAGGCCTGGCGGGGGAGACCTACGAGCAGTACTTC | TRBJ2-7 | NA | TRBV12-5 | TRBD2
CASSFQEPNEKLFF | TGTGCCAGCAGTTTTCAGGAGCCCAATGAAAAACTGTTTTTT | TRBJ1-4 | NA | TRBV12-3/TRBV12-4 | NA
CASSQGREGRETQYF | TGCGCCAGCAGCCAAGGGCGGGAGGGCCGGGAGACCCAGTACTTC | TRBJ2-5 | few | TRBV4-3 | TRBD2
CASSVGGVGADTQYF | TGTGCCAGCAGCGTAGGTGGGGTAGGGGCAGATACGCAGTATTTT | TRBJ2-3 | few | TRBV9 | NA
CASGLVNERGKETQYF | TGTGCTAGTGGTTTGGTAAACGAGCGGGGAAAGGAGACCCAGTACTTC | TRBJ2-5 | few | TRBV12-5 | TRBD2
CASSFGRGPGYTF | TGTGCCAGCAGCTTCGGGAGGGGACCTGGCTACACCTTC | TRBJ1-2 | NA | TRBV11-2 | NA
CASSSRRINEQFF | TGCGCCAGCAGCTCCAGACGAATTAATGAGCAGTTCTTC | TRBJ2-1 | few | TRBV5-1 | NA
CASKATVGTEAFF | TGTGCCAGCAAGGCGACAGTTGGCACTGAAGCTTTCTTT | TRBJ1-1 | NA | TRBV3-1 | NA
CASSELVHEQYF | TGCGCCAGCAGTGAGTTAGTCCACGAGCAGTACTTC | TRBJ2-7 | NA | TRBV10-2 | NA
CATSRGSRNRQAKSYEQYF | TGTGCCACCAGCAGAGGCTCGCGAAACAGACAGGCGAAATCCTACGAGCAGTACTTC | TRBJ2-7 | NA | TRBV15 | NA
CASSTSGGAHEQFF | TGCGCCAGCAGCACTAGCGGGGGGGCCCATGAGCAGTTCTTC | TRBJ2-1 | medium-sized | TRBV5-1 | TRBD2
CASSQGKRHSYEQYF | TGTGCCAGCAGCCAAGGCAAGCGGCACTCCTACGAGCAGTACTTC | TRBJ2-7 | few | TRBV14 | NA
CASSSGQGIFYEQYF | TGTGCCAGCAGCTCGGGACAGGGTATCTTCTACGAGCAGTACTTC | TRBJ2-7 | NA | TRBV5-6 | TRBD1
CASSQRDGNYEQYF | TGCGCCAGCAGCCAAAGGGACGGGAATTACGAGCAGTACTTC | TRBJ2-7 | NA | TRBV4-1 | NA
CASGSASSGLSDNEQFF | TGCGCCAGCGGATCCGCCTCGTCGGGACTGAGTGACAATGAGCAGTTCTTC | TRBJ2-1 | NA | TRBV5-1 | NA
CSVEDKGRIEQFF | TGCAGCGTTGAAGATAAGGGCAGGATTGAGCAGTTCTTC | TRBJ2-1 | NA | TRBV29-1 | NA
CASSVVRGKRNGYTF | TGTGCCAGCAGCGTAGTGAGGGGAAAGAGGAATGGCTACACCTTC | TRBJ1-2 | NA | TRBV9 | NA
CASSLFQHQETQYF | TGTGCCAGCAGTTTATTCCAACACCAAGAGACCCAGTACTTC | TRBJ2-5 | few | TRBV27 | NA